This TCR beta chain is from a study of T cell clonality in common variable immunodeficiency (dated by TCRdb to between 2014 and 2017). For sequencing input, CVID and control samples contributed equivalent amounts of genomic DNA. For every sample, a 60 bp segment covering the rearranged TCRbeta CDR3 region was amplified and then sequenced. The immunoSEQ assay, a bias-corrected multiplex PCR combined with high-throughput sequencing, was used to amplify TCRbeta. Per the source publication's procedure: Each unique nucleotide sequence was treated as a clone and annotated with V, D and J genes, copy number and frequency. Sequences were labeled productive if in frame, and non-productive if out of frame or containing stop codons. As previously described, Shannon's entropy was used to calculate clonality. The predicted amino acid sequences of productive clones were used to derive the mean CDR3 Kyte-Doolittle hydropathy. The R hclust function was used to hierarchically cluster scaled V gene usage with Manhattan distance and complete linkage. Sharing of clones by CDR3 amino acid sequence was evaluated through resampling of 12 repertoires per group over 100 rounds. The repertoires were screened for approximately 63 published EBV-specific TCRbeta sequences and around 240 published CMV-specific TCRbeta sequences. Two CVID samples that yielded fewer than 10,000 sequences were excluded from the analysis, so around 40 CVID repertoires were retained. The table was pulled from immuneACCESS by TCRdb, which kept in-frame rearrangements only. Such tables lose some clones; where checked, under half of the loss comes from unresolved V genes, and the rest has no known cause. V, J and clone size are taken as reported in that table, and D and trimming were inferred from the DNA itself. The table records about 21,000 clones for this sample, and not one of them appears only once. The ten largest clones represent 2% to 2.5% of the sample.

Standard criteria, namely reduction of serum IgG, IgA and/or IgM below the normal range together with specific antibody deficiency, were applied for the diagnosis of CVID. The CVID group comprised some 43 subjects, 15 or so female and about 29 male, aged roughly 9 to 70 years with a mean age of 40. Predominantly Caucasian heritage was noted among both the CVID patients and the healthy controls. Replacement immunoglobulin therapy had been administered to all CVID subjects for at least one year at the time of study participation. At blood collection, none of the CVID subjects was ill or on immunomodulatory or immunosuppressive medication. Heparinized peripheral whole blood samples of roughly 5 to 8.5 ml were obtained from each donor. Genomic DNA from adults with common variable immune deficiency (CVID) and from healthy adult controls was used for sequencing of TCRbeta CDR3 repertoires. Diluted blood was density-centrifuged over Hypaque 1077 or Ficoll-Paque to isolate peripheral blood mononuclear cells. Genomic DNA was obtained from unsorted mononuclear cells through either Qiagen column purification or a centrifugation-based method.

On the study overall, not on this receptor specifically: CVID TCRbeta sequences were reported to have fewer deletions and N-nucleotide insertions and to lack highly modified clones with 13 or more V deletions. Increased TCRbeta clonality was found in CVID subjects compared with healthy controls (t-test p = 0.018), with the increase being most characteristic of about a third of subjects. Despite equal DNA input, controls averaged about 81,820 unique sequences per sample versus about 31,547 in CVID samples. Patient heterogeneity within the CVID cohort put limits on correlating repertoire features with clinical complications. Healthy controls shared more TCRbeta clones with each other than CVID subjects shared among themselves (p < 0.0001). According to the authors, finding the cause of the higher clonality in CVID would require sequencing the repertoires of T cell subpopulations.

V is reduced by 2 bases and J by 5 bases, leaving a spacing of 17 bases between them. CDR1 GTSNPN and CDR2 SVGIG were looked up in the germline V gene (reference sequence). From the cysteine through the phenylalanine, the CDR3 covers 15 amino acids. Of the CDR3's DNA, 36 bases were read; they are in frame from base 1. This clone came up many times. Its antigen is unknown. The CDR3 goes on 3 residues after the read ends, and that part is filled in from the germline J gene. Sequenced sample: peripheral blood mononuclear cells. The chain couples TRBV30 to TRBJ2-3, and the D gene may be TRBD2, 6 bases matching. This sequence originates from a human donor with common variable immunodeficiency. The CDR3 in this case is CAWSSVGGWQDTQYF. CDR3 DNA, as far as it was read: TGTGCCTGGAGTTCGGTTGGGGGGTGGCAAGATACG.